These T cell receptor beta chains were read from a single sample in a study of glioma-infiltrating T cells after dendritic cell vaccination. Produced via immunoSEQ multiplex PCR; TCRdb's table is partial and in-frame only. The table includes 91,000 or so clones, over 80% detected once. Sequenced material: blood, taken after dendritic cell vaccination. The receptors were sampled from a human donor with glioblastoma. Each CDR3 is given with its conserved first and last residue. D genes are given only for firm matches. Clone size, where shown, is once, few, many, or a class for clones that have expanded.

V gene: TRBV5-4
J gene: TRBJ1-1
clone size: .
D gene: .
CDR3 protein: CASRAPNTEAFF
CDR3 DNA: TGTGCCAGCAGGGCCCCAAACACTGAAGCTTTCTTT

V gene: TRBV11-1
J gene: TRBJ2-7
clone size: .
D gene: TRBD2
CDR3 protein: CASSSGLAVLYEQYF
CDR3 DNA: TGTGCCAGCAGCTCTGGACTAGCGGTCCTCTACGAGCAGTACTTC

V gene: TRBV6-5
J gene: TRBJ1-5
clone size: .
D gene: .
CDR3 protein: CASSYAGDQPQHF
CDR3 DNA: TGTGCCAGCAGTTACGCGGGGGATCAGCCCCAGCATTTT

V gene: TRBV11-2
J gene: TRBJ2-1
clone size: .
D gene: TRBD2
CDR3 protein: CASSRTSGSNEQFF
CDR3 DNA: TGTGCCAGCAGCCGGACTAGCGGGAGTAATGAGCAGTTCTTC

V gene: TRBV2
J gene: TRBJ1-5
clone size: .
D gene: .
CDR3 protein: CASMREVNQPQHF
CDR3 DNA: TGTGCCAGCATGAGGGAGGTCAATCAGCCCCAGCATTTT

V gene: TRBV11-3
J gene: TRBJ2-1
clone size: .
D gene: .
CDR3 protein: CASSLEGDGEQFF
CDR3 DNA: TGTGCCAGCAGCTTAGAGGGCGATGGTGAGCAGTTCTTC

V gene: TRBV6-6
J gene: TRBJ1-1
clone size: .
D gene: .
CDR3 protein: CASRTVGGNTEAFF
CDR3 DNA: TGTGCCAGCAGAACGGTGGGGGGGAACACTGAAGCTTTCTTT

V gene: TRBV2
J gene: TRBJ2-2
clone size: .
D gene: TRBD2
CDR3 protein: CASRALAGETGELFF
CDR3 DNA: TGTGCCAGCAGAGCCCTGGCGGGGGAAACCGGGGAGCTGTTTTTT

V gene: TRBV9
J gene: TRBJ2-2
clone size: .
D gene: TRBD2
CDR3 protein: CASSVGQRGGNTGELFF
CDR3 DNA: TGTGCCAGCAGCGTAGGACAGCGGGGGGGCAACACCGGGGAGCTGTTTTTT

V gene: TRBV7-6
J gene: TRBJ2-3
clone size: few
D gene: TRBD2
CDR3 protein: CASSLVGTSGFSTDTQYF
CDR3 DNA: TGTGCCAGCAGCTTAGTTGGGACTAGCGGGTTCAGCACAGATACGCAGTATTTT

V gene: TRBV5-6
J gene: TRBJ2-7
clone size: .
D gene: TRBD1
CDR3 protein: CASTFGTGVGREQYF
CDR3 DNA: TGTGCCAGCACCTTCGGAACAGGGGTGGGTCGCGAGCAGTACTTC

V gene: TRBV18
J gene: TRBJ2-1
clone size: .
D gene: .
CDR3 protein: CASSPQEKVGNEQFF
CDR3 DNA: TGTGCCAGCTCACCACAGGAGAAGGTGGGCAATGAGCAGTTCTTC

V gene: TRBV16
J gene: TRBJ2-7
clone size: .
D gene: .
CDR3 protein: CASSGGLRAYEQYF
CDR3 DNA: TGTGCCAGCAGTGGAGGGCTGAGAGCCTACGAGCAGTACTTC

V gene: TRBV9
J gene: TRBJ2-2
clone size: .
D gene: TRBD2
CDR3 protein: CASSASGLAEGTGELFF
CDR3 DNA: TGTGCCAGCAGCGCCTCTGGGCTAGCGGAAGGGACCGGGGAGCTGTTTTTT

V gene: TRBV4-2
J gene: TRBJ2-7
clone size: .
D gene: .
CDR3 protein: CASSQSFAAYSYEQYF
CDR3 DNA: TGTGCCAGCAGCCAGAGTTTTGCTGCATACTCCTACGAGCAGTACTTC

V gene: TRBV5-6
J gene: TRBJ1-2
clone size: once
D gene: .
CDR3 protein: CASSDYGSSYGYTF
CDR3 DNA: TGTGCCAGCAGCGATTATGGGAGTAGCTATGGCTACACCTTC

V gene: TRBV2
J gene: TRBJ1-1
clone size: .
D gene: .
CDR3 protein: CASFQGLTEAFF
CDR3 DNA: TGTGCCAGCTTCCAGGGACTCACTGAAGCTTTCTTT

V gene: TRBV28
J gene: TRBJ1-2
clone size: many
D gene: .
CDR3 protein: CASSLQSHYGYTF
CDR3 DNA: TGTGCCAGCAGTCTACAGTCCCACTATGGCTACACCTTC

V gene: TRBV18
J gene: TRBJ1-2
clone size: .
D gene: .
CDR3 protein: CASSPGQTPYGYTF
CDR3 DNA: TGTGCCAGCTCACCCGGACAGACTCCCTATGGCTACACCTTC

V gene: TRBV15
J gene: TRBJ2-3
clone size: .
D gene: .
CDR3 protein: CASSWQDFADTQYF
CDR3 DNA: TGTGCCTCCTCTTGGCAGGACTTTGCAGATACGCAGTATTTT

V gene: TRBV11-2
J gene: TRBJ1-3
clone size: .
D gene: .
CDR3 protein: CASSKTTRGSGNTIYF
CDR3 DNA: TGTGCCAGCAGCAAAACAACCAGGGGTTCTGGAAACACCATATATTTT

V gene: TRBV9
J gene: TRBJ1-6
clone size: once
D gene: TRBD1
CDR3 protein: CARSTLGTGAPIYNSPLHF
CDR3 DNA: TGTGCCAGGAGCACTCTCGGGACAGGGGCTCCGATTTATAATTCACCCCTCCACTTT

V gene: TRBV30
J gene: TRBJ2-3
clone size: .
D gene: TRBD1
CDR3 protein: CAWSVLPGQGARDTQYF
CDR3 DNA: TGTGCCTGGAGTGTACTCCCAGGACAGGGGGCTCGAGATACGCAGTATTTT

V gene: TRBV5-1
J gene: TRBJ2-3
clone size: .
D gene: .
CDR3 protein: CASSLDVSGGPEYF
CDR3 DNA: TGCGCCAGCAGCTTGGACGTTTCCGGGGGGCCCGAATATTTT

V gene: TRBV5-4
J gene: TRBJ1-2
clone size: .
D gene: TRBD1
CDR3 protein: CASSFGQAGYGYTF
CDR3 DNA: TGTGCCAGCAGCTTCGGACAGGCGGGATATGGCTACACCTTC

V gene: TRBV5-1
J gene: TRBJ2-7
clone size: once
D gene: .
CDR3 protein: CASSLADSLNSYEQYF
CDR3 DNA: TGCGCCAGCAGCCTGGCAGATTCTCTTAACTCCTACGAGCAGTACTTC